The rows below give T cell receptor beta chains drawn from one sample of a study of blood T cell repertoires in COVID-19. Profiling relied on immunoSEQ multiplex PCR, and the TCRdb table lists in-frame clones only, not all of them. Of 200,000 to 300,000 clones listed, about 88% were seen once; the top ten hold approximately 3.7%. Source material: peripheral blood. The receptors were gathered from a man aged 60 to 75 who had recovered from COVID-19. CDR3s include the opening cysteine and the closing phenylalanine or tryptophan. The order of the fields is CDR3 DNA, CDR3 protein, CDR3 length, J gene, clone size, V gene, D gene. D genes are given only for firm matches. Clone size is stated in some rows and not others, as once, few, many or a class when expanded.

CDR3nt: TGCAGTGCTAGTCGGTCGGAGAATGAGCAGTTCTTC; CDR3aa: CSASRSENEQFF; len: 12; j_gene: TRBJ2-1; abundance: NA; v_gene: TRBV20-1; d_gene: NA
CDR3nt: TGTGCCAGCAGCGTCGGACAGGGGAGCTACGAGCAGTACTTC; CDR3aa: CASSVGQGSYEQYF; len: 14; j_gene: TRBJ2-7; abundance: NA; v_gene: TRBV5-6; d_gene: TRBD1
CDR3nt: TGTGCCAGCAGCCGACCGGGGTCCGAGCAGTACTTC; CDR3aa: CASSRPGSEQYF; len: 12; j_gene: TRBJ2-7; abundance: NA; v_gene: TRBV11-1; d_gene: NA
CDR3nt: TGTGCCATCAGTAGTCGTACCGGGACAGGGAAGGACAATGAGCAGTTCTTC; CDR3aa: CAISSRTGTGKDNEQFF; len: 17; j_gene: TRBJ2-1; abundance: NA; v_gene: TRBV10-3; d_gene: TRBD1
CDR3nt: TGTGCCACCAGTAGCGGGGGAATAAACATTCAGTACTTC; CDR3aa: CATSSGGINIQYF; len: 13; j_gene: TRBJ2-4; abundance: NA; v_gene: TRBV15; d_gene: TRBD2
CDR3nt: TGTGCCAGCAGCTTAATGCTAGCGGGGCTTCGGGGTTCGCCCGGGGAGCTGTTTTTT; CDR3aa: CASSLMLAGLRGSPGELFF; len: 19; j_gene: TRBJ2-2; abundance: NA; v_gene: TRBV7-6; d_gene: TRBD2
CDR3nt: TGTGCCAGCAGTGAAGCCAGGGAAAATGGCTACACCTTC; CDR3aa: CASSEARENGYTF; len: 13; j_gene: TRBJ1-2; abundance: NA; v_gene: TRBV6-1; d_gene: NA
CDR3nt: TGTGCCAGCAGTCCCTCTGGACAGGGATATCTAGTAATCGGGCAGTACTTC; CDR3aa: CASSPSGQGYLVIGQYF; len: 17; j_gene: TRBJ2-7; abundance: NA; v_gene: TRBV27; d_gene: TRBD1
CDR3nt: TGTGCCAGCAGCCAAGAGCTAGCGACCCCGGTAGGGACCCAGTACTTC; CDR3aa: CASSQELATPVGTQYF; len: 16; j_gene: TRBJ2-5; abundance: NA; v_gene: TRBV3-1/TRBV3-2; d_gene: NA
CDR3nt: TGTGCCAGCCCTCGACAGTCCCCCACAGATACGCAGTATTTT; CDR3aa: CASPRQSPTDTQYF; len: 14; j_gene: TRBJ2-3; abundance: NA; v_gene: TRBV5-8; d_gene: NA
CDR3nt: TGTGCCAGCAGTTACTCTAGAGGGTCTTCCCCGACGCGCAATGAGCAGTTCTTC; CDR3aa: CASSYSRGSSPTRNEQFF; len: 18; j_gene: TRBJ2-1; abundance: NA; v_gene: TRBV6-2/TRBV6-3; d_gene: NA
CDR3nt: TGTGCCAGCTCACCGGAGGGGGCAAGCTATAGCAATCAGCCCCAGCATTTT; CDR3aa: CASSPEGASYSNQPQHF; len: 17; j_gene: TRBJ1-5; abundance: NA; v_gene: TRBV18; d_gene: TRBD1
CDR3nt: TGTGCCAGCAGTTTAACCTTCGGACGCCTGGGGGGAGAGACCCAGTACTTC; CDR3aa: CASSLTFGRLGGETQYF; len: 17; j_gene: TRBJ2-5; abundance: NA; v_gene: TRBV27; d_gene: NA
CDR3nt: TGTGCCAGCAGCTTTGAGGACAGCGGGGCCAACGTCCTGACTTTC; CDR3aa: CASSFEDSGANVLTF; len: 15; j_gene: TRBJ2-6; abundance: NA; v_gene: TRBV5-8; d_gene: NA
CDR3nt: TGTGCCAGCAGCTACCCAGGACTAGCCTCCTACAATGAGCAGTTCTTC; CDR3aa: CASSYPGLASYNEQFF; len: 16; j_gene: TRBJ2-1; abundance: many; v_gene: TRBV11-2; d_gene: TRBD2
CDR3nt: TGTGCCAGTAGTATTAACCCCGCCAGGGGCAATGACGAGCAGTACTTC; CDR3aa: CASSINPARGNDEQYF; len: 16; j_gene: TRBJ2-7; abundance: NA; v_gene: TRBV19; d_gene: NA
CDR3nt: TGTGCCAGCAGGAGAACAGGCATGAACACTGAAGCTTTCTTT; CDR3aa: CASRRTGMNTEAFF; len: 14; j_gene: TRBJ1-1; abundance: NA; v_gene: TRBV7-3; d_gene: NA
CDR3nt: TGTGCCAGCAGTTCCACCGGGACAGGGAGGAGGAATGGCTACACCTTC; CDR3aa: CASSSTGTGRRNGYTF; len: 16; j_gene: TRBJ1-2; abundance: NA; v_gene: TRBV27; d_gene: TRBD1
CDR3nt: TGTGCCAGCAGTCGTCCCGGGACTAGCAGCACAGATACGCAGTATTTT; CDR3aa: CASSRPGTSSTDTQYF; len: 16; j_gene: TRBJ2-3; abundance: NA; v_gene: TRBV2; d_gene: TRBD2
CDR3nt: TGCGCCAGCAGTGAGTGGGGGGGCGCCTCCTACGAGCAGTACTTC; CDR3aa: CASSEWGGASYEQYF; len: 15; j_gene: TRBJ2-7; abundance: NA; v_gene: TRBV10-1; d_gene: NA
CDR3nt: TGTGCCAGCAGCGTAGGTTTGGCCGCGGTAGCTGAAGCTTTCTTT; CDR3aa: CASSVGLAAVAEAFF; len: 15; j_gene: TRBJ1-1; abundance: NA; v_gene: TRBV9; d_gene: NA
CDR3nt: TGTGCCAGCAGCCACCGACAGGTAGACTCTGGGGCCAACGTCCTGACTTTC; CDR3aa: CASSHRQVDSGANVLTF; len: 17; j_gene: TRBJ2-6; abundance: NA; v_gene: TRBV3-1/TRBV3-2; d_gene: NA
CDR3nt: TGTGCCAGCAGGTCTCTAGGGAGCTCCTATAATTCACCCCTCCACTTT; CDR3aa: CASRSLGSSYNSPLHF; len: 16; j_gene: TRBJ1-6; abundance: NA; v_gene: TRBV2; d_gene: NA
CDR3nt: TGTGCCAGCAGCCACCTAACGGGAGAGGGAGGAATGAGGAACACTGAAGCTTTCTTT; CDR3aa: CASSHLTGEGGMRNTEAFF; len: 19; j_gene: TRBJ1-1; abundance: NA; v_gene: TRBV14; d_gene: NA
CDR3nt: TGTGCCAGCAGCCCGAGGACAGGGGCTAGCACAGATACGCAGTATTTT; CDR3aa: CASSPRTGASTDTQYF; len: 16; j_gene: TRBJ2-3; abundance: NA; v_gene: TRBV11-3; d_gene: TRBD1
CDR3nt: TGTGCCAGCAGTGGGACTCAGGATACGCAGTATTTT; CDR3aa: CASSGTQDTQYF; len: 12; j_gene: TRBJ2-3; abundance: NA; v_gene: TRBV12-3/TRBV12-4; d_gene: NA
CDR3nt: TGTGCCAGCAGCCCGGGACAGGGACACTCCTACGAGCAGTACTTC; CDR3aa: CASSPGQGHSYEQYF; len: 15; j_gene: TRBJ2-7; abundance: once; v_gene: TRBV5-8; d_gene: TRBD1
CDR3nt: TGTGCCAGCAGCGTAGGGGAGCCCTACAATGAGCAGTTCTTC; CDR3aa: CASSVGEPYNEQFF; len: 14; j_gene: TRBJ2-1; abundance: NA; v_gene: TRBV9; d_gene: NA
CDR3nt: TGTGCCAGCAGTTTAGGGGCGAGCTATGGCTACACCTTC; CDR3aa: CASSLGASYGYTF; len: 13; j_gene: TRBJ1-2; abundance: NA; v_gene: TRBV12-3/TRBV12-4; d_gene: NA
CDR3nt: TGTGCCAGCAGTTTGGACAGGGTCGTTGAAAAACTGTTTTTT; CDR3aa: CASSLDRVVEKLFF; len: 14; j_gene: TRBJ1-4; abundance: NA; v_gene: TRBV28; d_gene: TRBD1
CDR3nt: TGTGCCAGCAGCCAAGTACCCGGGACTAGCGGGGGGCCCACAGATACGCAGTATTTT; CDR3aa: CASSQVPGTSGGPTDTQYF; len: 19; j_gene: TRBJ2-3; abundance: NA; v_gene: TRBV4-2; d_gene: TRBD2
CDR3nt: TGTGCCAGCAGGCGACTAGGAACCAGCTCCTACAATGAGCAGTTCTTC; CDR3aa: CASRRLGTSSYNEQFF; len: 16; j_gene: TRBJ2-1; abundance: NA; v_gene: TRBV11-2; d_gene: NA
CDR3nt: TGTGCCAGCTCACCACCTGGCAGAACCGGGGAGCTGTTTTTT; CDR3aa: CASSPPGRTGELFF; len: 14; j_gene: TRBJ2-2; abundance: NA; v_gene: TRBV18; d_gene: NA
CDR3nt: TGTGCCAGCAGCTGGCACGAGGGTCACACAGATACGCAGTATTTT; CDR3aa: CASSWHEGHTDTQYF; len: 15; j_gene: TRBJ2-3; abundance: NA; v_gene: TRBV7-8; d_gene: NA
CDR3nt: TGTGCCACCAGTGATACCCAGGGGAATCAGCCCCAGCATTTT; CDR3aa: CATSDTQGNQPQHF; len: 14; j_gene: TRBJ1-5; abundance: NA; v_gene: TRBV24-1; d_gene: NA
CDR3nt: TGCGCCATCTCCCGTCAGGGACAGCCTAATTCACCCCTCCACTTT; CDR3aa: CAISRQGQPNSPLHF; len: 15; j_gene: TRBJ1-6; abundance: NA; v_gene: TRBV23-1; d_gene: TRBD1
CDR3nt: TGTGCCTGGAGTCCACCACCTTCGGGGAACACTGAAGCTTTCTTT; CDR3aa: CAWSPPPSGNTEAFF; len: 15; j_gene: TRBJ1-1; abundance: NA; v_gene: TRBV30; d_gene: NA
CDR3nt: TGTGCCAGCAGCCGGCCCGGGACAGGAATCTACGAGCAGTACTTC; CDR3aa: CASSRPGTGIYEQYF; len: 15; j_gene: TRBJ2-7; abundance: NA; v_gene: TRBV5-4; d_gene: TRBD1
CDR3nt: TGTGCCAGCAGCCAAGGAAGGGGTACCTACAATGAGCAGTTCTTC; CDR3aa: CASSQGRGTYNEQFF; len: 15; j_gene: TRBJ2-1; abundance: NA; v_gene: TRBV4-2; d_gene: NA
CDR3nt: TGCGCCAGCAGCTCGGGAGCGGGGGACTATGGCTACACCTTC; CDR3aa: CASSSGAGDYGYTF; len: 14; j_gene: TRBJ1-2; abundance: NA; v_gene: TRBV5-1; d_gene: NA
CDR3nt: TGTGCCAGCAAGGGGCCCAACACTGAAGCTTTCTTT; CDR3aa: CASKGPNTEAFF; len: 12; j_gene: TRBJ1-1; abundance: NA; v_gene: TRBV11-3; d_gene: NA
CDR3nt: TGTGCCAGCAGACCTGACAGCCTTGAAAAACTGTTTTTT; CDR3aa: CASRPDSLEKLFF; len: 13; j_gene: TRBJ1-4; abundance: NA; v_gene: TRBV6-5; d_gene: NA
CDR3nt: TGTGCCACTATTCCGGGACTAGCGGGACTTTACAATGAGCAGTTCTTC; CDR3aa: CATIPGLAGLYNEQFF; len: 16; j_gene: TRBJ2-1; abundance: NA; v_gene: TRBV15; d_gene: TRBD2
CDR3nt: TGTGCCAGCGCACAGGGGGCTTCGTATGGCACTGAAGCTTTCTTT; CDR3aa: CASAQGASYGTEAFF; len: 15; j_gene: TRBJ1-1; abundance: NA; v_gene: TRBV27; d_gene: TRBD1
CDR3nt: TGTGCCAGCAGCGTAGACCAACGGGGGGCAGGAAACACCATATATTTT; CDR3aa: CASSVDQRGAGNTIYF; len: 16; j_gene: TRBJ1-3; abundance: NA; v_gene: TRBV9; d_gene: NA
CDR3nt: TGTGCCAGCAGCAAGGACAGGGGCCGGGTGCTCGAAAAACTGTTTTTT; CDR3aa: CASSKDRGRVLEKLFF; len: 16; j_gene: TRBJ1-4; abundance: once; v_gene: TRBV3-1/TRBV3-2; d_gene: TRBD1
CDR3nt: TGTGCCAGCAGCCGAAGCGGGGATTATAGAAATGAGCAGTTCTTC; CDR3aa: CASSRSGDYRNEQFF; len: 15; j_gene: TRBJ2-1; abundance: few; v_gene: TRBV11-2; d_gene: TRBD2
CDR3nt: TGCGCCAGCAGCTTGCAGGGGGCGGGTAGTTGGAATACTGAAGCTTTCTTT; CDR3aa: CASSLQGAGSWNTEAFF; len: 17; j_gene: TRBJ1-1; abundance: NA; v_gene: TRBV5-1; d_gene: TRBD1
CDR3nt: TGTGCCAGCAGCTTACGCGGGGGTACGGGAGGGGAGGACGAGCAGTACTTC; CDR3aa: CASSLRGGTGGEDEQYF; len: 17; j_gene: TRBJ2-7; abundance: NA; v_gene: TRBV13; d_gene: TRBD2
CDR3nt: TGTGCCAGCACCCCAGGGAAAGCCATCCAAGAGACCCAGTACTTC; CDR3aa: CASTPGKAIQETQYF; len: 15; j_gene: TRBJ2-5; abundance: NA; v_gene: TRBV6-5; d_gene: NA